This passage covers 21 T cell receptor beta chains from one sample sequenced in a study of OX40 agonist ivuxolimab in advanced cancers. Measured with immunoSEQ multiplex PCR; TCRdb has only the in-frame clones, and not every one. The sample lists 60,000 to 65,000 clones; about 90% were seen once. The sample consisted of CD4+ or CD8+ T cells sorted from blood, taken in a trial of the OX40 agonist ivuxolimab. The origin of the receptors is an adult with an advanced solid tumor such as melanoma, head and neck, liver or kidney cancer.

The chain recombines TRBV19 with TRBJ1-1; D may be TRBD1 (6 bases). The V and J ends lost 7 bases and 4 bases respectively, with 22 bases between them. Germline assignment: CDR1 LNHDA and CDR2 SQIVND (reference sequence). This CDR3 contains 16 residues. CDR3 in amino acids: CASTTRGGRFGTEAFF. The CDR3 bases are TGTGCCAGTACCACCAGAGGGGGAAGGTTTGGCACTGAAGCTTTCTTT.

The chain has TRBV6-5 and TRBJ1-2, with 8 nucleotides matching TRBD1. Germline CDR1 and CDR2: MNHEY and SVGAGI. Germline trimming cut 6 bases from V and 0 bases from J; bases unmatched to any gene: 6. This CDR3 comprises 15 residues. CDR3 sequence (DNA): TGTGCCAGCAGACAGGGGGGGACGCCTAACTATGGCTACACCTTC. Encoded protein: CASRQGGTPNYGYTF.

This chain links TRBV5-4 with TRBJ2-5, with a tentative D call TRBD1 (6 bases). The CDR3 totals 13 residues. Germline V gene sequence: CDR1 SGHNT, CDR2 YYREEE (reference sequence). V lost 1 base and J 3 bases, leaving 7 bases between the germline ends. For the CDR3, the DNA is TGTGCCAGCAGCTTGCCAGGGGAAGAGACCCAGTACTTC. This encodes CASSLPGEETQYF.

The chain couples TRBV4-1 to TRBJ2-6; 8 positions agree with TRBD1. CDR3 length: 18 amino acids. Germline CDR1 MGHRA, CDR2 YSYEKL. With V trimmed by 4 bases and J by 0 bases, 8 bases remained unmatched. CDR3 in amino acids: CASSLLDRVSSGANVLTF. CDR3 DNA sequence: TGCGCCAGCAGCCTCTTGGACAGGGTTAGCTCTGGGGCCAACGTCCTGACTTTC.

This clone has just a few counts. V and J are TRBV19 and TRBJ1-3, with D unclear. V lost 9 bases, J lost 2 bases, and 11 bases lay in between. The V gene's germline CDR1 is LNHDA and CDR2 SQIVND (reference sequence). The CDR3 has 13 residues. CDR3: CASQTGAGNTIYF. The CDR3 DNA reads TGTGCCAGCCAAACCGGGGCTGGAAACACCATATATTTT.

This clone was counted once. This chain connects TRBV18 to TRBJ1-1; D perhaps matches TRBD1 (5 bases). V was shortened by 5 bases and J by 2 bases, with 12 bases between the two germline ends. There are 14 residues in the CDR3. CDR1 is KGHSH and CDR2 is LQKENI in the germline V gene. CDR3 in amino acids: CASSATDRNTEAFF. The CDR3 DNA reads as TGTGCCAGCTCAGCCACCGACAGAAACACTGAAGCTTTCTTT.

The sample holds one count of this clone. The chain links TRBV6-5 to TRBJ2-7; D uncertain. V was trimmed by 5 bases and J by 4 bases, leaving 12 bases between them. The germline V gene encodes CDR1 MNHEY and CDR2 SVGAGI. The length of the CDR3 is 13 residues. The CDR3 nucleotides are TGTGCCAGCAGTGGAACCCCCCAGTACGAGCAGTACTTC. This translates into CASSGTPQYEQYF.

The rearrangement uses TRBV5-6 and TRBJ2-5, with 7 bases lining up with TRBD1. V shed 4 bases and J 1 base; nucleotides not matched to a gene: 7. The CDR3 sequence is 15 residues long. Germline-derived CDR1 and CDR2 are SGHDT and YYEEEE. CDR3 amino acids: CASSVSGTAQETQYF. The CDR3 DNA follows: TGTGCCAGCAGCGTGTCCGGGACAGCCCAAGAGACCCAGTACTTC.

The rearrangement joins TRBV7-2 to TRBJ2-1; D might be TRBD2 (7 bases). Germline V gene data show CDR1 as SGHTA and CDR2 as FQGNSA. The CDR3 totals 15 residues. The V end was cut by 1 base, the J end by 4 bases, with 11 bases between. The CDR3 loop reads CASSLGGGGYNEQFF. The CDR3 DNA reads TGTGCCAGCAGCTTAGGGGGAGGGGGTTACAATGAGCAGTTCTTC.

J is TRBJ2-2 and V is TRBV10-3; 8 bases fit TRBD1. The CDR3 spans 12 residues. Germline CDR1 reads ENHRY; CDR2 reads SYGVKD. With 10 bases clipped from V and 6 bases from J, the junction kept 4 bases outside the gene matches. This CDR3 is CATGQGAGELFF. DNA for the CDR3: TGTGCCACCGGACAGGGTGCCGGGGAGCTGTTTTTT.

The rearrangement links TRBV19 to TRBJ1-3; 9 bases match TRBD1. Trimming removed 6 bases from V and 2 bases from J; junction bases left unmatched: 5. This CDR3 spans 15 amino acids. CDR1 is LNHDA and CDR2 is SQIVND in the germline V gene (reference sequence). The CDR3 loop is CASSEDRGPGNTIYF. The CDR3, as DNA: TGTGCCAGTAGCGAGGACAGGGGTCCTGGAAACACCATATATTTT. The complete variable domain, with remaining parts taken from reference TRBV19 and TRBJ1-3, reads DGGITQSPKYLFRKEGQNVTLSCEQNLNHDAMYWYRQDPGQGLRLIYYSQIVNDFQKGDIAEGYSVSREKKESFPLTVTSAQKNPTAFYLCASSEDRGPGNTIYFGEGSWLTVV.

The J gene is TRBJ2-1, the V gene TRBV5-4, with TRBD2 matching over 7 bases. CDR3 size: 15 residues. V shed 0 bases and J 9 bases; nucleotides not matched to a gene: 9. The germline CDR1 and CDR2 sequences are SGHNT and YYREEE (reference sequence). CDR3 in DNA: TGTGCCAGCAGCTTGGCTACGACTAGCTCCACTGAGCAGTTCTTC. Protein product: CASSLATTSSTEQFF.

The CDR3 spells CASSLGLAGAPGTSGSSYEQYF. The CDR3 bases are TGTGCCAGCAGTTTGGGACTAGCGGGAGCTCCTGGGACTAGCGGGAGCTCCTACGAGCAGTACTTC. This chain links TRBV27 with TRBJ2-7, with 14 bases matching TRBD2. V shed 3 bases, J shed 0 bases, and the junction held 19 bases outside the gene matches. Germline CDR1 reads MNHEY; CDR2 reads SMNVEV (reference sequence). This CDR3 has 22 residues.

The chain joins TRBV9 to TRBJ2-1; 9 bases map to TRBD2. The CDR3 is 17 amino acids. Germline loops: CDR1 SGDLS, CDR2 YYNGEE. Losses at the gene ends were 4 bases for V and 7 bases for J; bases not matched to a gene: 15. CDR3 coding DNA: TGTGCCAGCAGCACTCGTTTATTAGCGGGAGCAAGTAATGAGCAGTTCTTC. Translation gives CASSTRLLAGASNEQFF.

DNA of the CDR3: TGTGCCAGCAGCGGGACAGGCAATGAGCAGTTCTTC. This gives the protein CASSGTGNEQFF. The rearrangement uses TRBV6-1 and TRBJ2-1; 8 bases align to TRBD1. V gave up 6 bases and J gave up 6 bases; unmatched junction bases: 1. CDR1 and CDR2 from the germline V gene are MNHNS and SASEGT. The CDR3 is 12 residues long.

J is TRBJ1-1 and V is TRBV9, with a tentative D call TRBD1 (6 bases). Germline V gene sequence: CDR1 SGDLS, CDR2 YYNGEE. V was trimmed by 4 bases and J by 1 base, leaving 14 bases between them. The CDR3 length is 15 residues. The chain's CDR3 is CASSQGGIQNTEAFF. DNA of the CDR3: TGTGCCAGCAGCCAAGGGGGGATACAGAACACTGAAGCTTTCTTT.

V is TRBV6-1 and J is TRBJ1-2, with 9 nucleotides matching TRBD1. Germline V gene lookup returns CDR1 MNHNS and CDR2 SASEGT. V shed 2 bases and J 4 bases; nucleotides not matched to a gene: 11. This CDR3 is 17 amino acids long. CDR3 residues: CASSERWGQGMSYGYTF. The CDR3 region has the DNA TGTGCCAGCAGTGAAAGGTGGGGACAGGGAATGAGCTATGGCTACACCTTC.

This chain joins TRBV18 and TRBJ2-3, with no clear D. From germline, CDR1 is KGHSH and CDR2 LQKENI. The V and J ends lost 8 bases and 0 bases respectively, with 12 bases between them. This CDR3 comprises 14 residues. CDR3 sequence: CASRRGPSTDTQYF. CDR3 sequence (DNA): TGTGCCAGCCGCCGAGGACCAAGCACAGATACGCAGTATTTT. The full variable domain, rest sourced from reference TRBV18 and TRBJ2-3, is NAGVMQNPRHLVRRRGQEARLRCSPMKGHSHVYWYRQLPEEGLKFMVYLQKENIIDESGMPKERFSAEFPKEGPSILRIQQVVRGDSAAYFCASRRGPSTDTQYFGPGTRLTVL.

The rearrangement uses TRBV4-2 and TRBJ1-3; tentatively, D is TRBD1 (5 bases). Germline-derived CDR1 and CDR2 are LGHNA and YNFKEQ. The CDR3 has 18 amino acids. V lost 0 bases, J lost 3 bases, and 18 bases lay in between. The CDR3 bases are TGTGCCAGCAGCCAAGACACCGTGCAGGGTTTTGGTGGAAACACCATATATTTT. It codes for CASSQDTVQGFGGNTIYF.

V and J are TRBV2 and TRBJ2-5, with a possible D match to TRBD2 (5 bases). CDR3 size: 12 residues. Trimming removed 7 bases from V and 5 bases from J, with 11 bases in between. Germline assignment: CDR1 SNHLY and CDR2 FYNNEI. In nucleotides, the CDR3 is TGTGCCAGCAAAGGGTCGGGGGAGACCCAGTACTTC. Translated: CASKGSGETQYF.

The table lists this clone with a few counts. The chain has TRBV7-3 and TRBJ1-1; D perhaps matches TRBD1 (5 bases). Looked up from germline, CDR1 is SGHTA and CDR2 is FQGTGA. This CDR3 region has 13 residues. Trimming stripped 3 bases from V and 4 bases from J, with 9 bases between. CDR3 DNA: TGTGCCAGCAGCTTCGACAGTCGCACTGAAGCTTTCTTT. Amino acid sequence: CASSFDSRTEAFF.